Below are 17 T cell receptor beta chains sequenced from a single sample in a study of T cell repertoires in cytomegalovirus infection. TCRdb reprocessed the reads with MiXCR, giving one entry per CDR3 protein. The sample lists 450,000 to 600,000 distinct CDR3 sequences, roughly 12% occurring once. Material for sequencing was PBMCs. The receptors stem from a human donor in good health (CMV status not recorded). Some clones in this sample may be carry-over from other donors' samples.

This clonotype was recorded a few times. The V call is TRBV5-1, the J call TRBJ2-3, with 13 bases matching TRBD2. Trimming at V came to 4 bases and at J to 2 bases, leaving 10 bases not matched to a gene. CDR1 SGHRS and CDR2 YFSETQ come from the germline V gene. The CDR3 spans 18 residues. For the CDR3, the DNA is TGCGCCAGCAGCGGAAGGACTAGCGGGAGACCTACCACAGATACGCAGTATTTT. Amino acids: CASSGRTSGRPTTDTQYF.

This clonotype was counted many times. This chain uses TRBV6-2 or TRBV6-3 with TRBJ1-5; D gene unclear. Trimming pared 6 bases from V and 2 bases from J, leaving 11 bases between. Germline V CDR1 and CDR2: MNHEY, SVGEGT. The CDR3 contains 14 residues. CDR3 in DNA: TGTGCCAGCAGGGTGGGGATAGGCAATCAGCCCCAGCATTTT. It codes for CASRVGIGNQPQHF.

This clonotype has a handful of counts. The chain is built from TRBV20-1 and TRBJ2-3; 9 bases align to TRBD2. This CDR3 is 14 amino acids long. Trimming cost V 6 bases and J 6 bases; bases outside gene matches: 10. Germline CDR1 reads DFQATT; CDR2 reads SNEGSKA (reference sequence). The CDR3: CSADSGTSRDTQYF. CDR3 coding DNA: TGCAGTGCGGATTCCGGGACTAGCCGCGATACGCAGTATTTT.

In regard to this clonotype: This CDR3 fails to terminate in the conserved phenylalanine or tryptophan, so it likely reflects a read error. No DNA is shown, since the ends of the CDR3 on it are uncertain; the CDR3 is the one TCRdb lists. The gene calls are TRBV2 and TRBJ2-7; TRBD1, the table's D call, was not compared with the DNA. The CDR3 comprises 11 residues, both ends counted. The germline V gene encodes CDR1 SNHLY and CDR2 FYNNEI. CDR3: CASSKLDYPGL.

Many counts were recorded for this clonotype. This rearrangement joins TRBV20-1 to TRBJ2-2, with D perhaps assigned TRBD1 or TRBD2 (6 bases each). The germline V gene encodes CDR1 DFQATT and CDR2 SNEGSKA (reference sequence). This CDR3 contains 15 residues. The V end lost 1 base, the J end lost 1 base, and 10 bases lay between the germline ends. CDR3 sequence reads: CSARAGARNTGELFF. CDR3 nucleotide sequence: TGCAGTGCTAGAGCGGGGGCGAGGAACACCGGGGAGCTGTTTTTT.

This clonotype was seen repeatedly, ten times or more. CDR3 sequence reads: CASSSREGDEQYF. CDR3 nucleotide sequence: TGTGCCAGCAGTTCCCGGGAGGGCGACGAGCAGTACTTC. The chain joins TRBV6-2 or TRBV6-3 to TRBJ2-7, with 8 positions matching TRBD2. Germline trimming cut 4 bases from V and 5 bases from J; bases unmatched to any gene: 4. CDR1 is MNHEY and CDR2 is SVGEGT in the germline V gene. The CDR3 totals 13 residues.

This sequence joins TRBV9 and TRBJ2-2; D gene ambiguous. The germline gives CDR1 SGDLS, CDR2 YYNGEE. Trimming took off 1 base at V and 4 bases at J, with 5 bases between the two ends. The CDR3 consists of 13 residues. The CDR3 is CASSVIVTGELFF. CDR3 in DNA: TGTGCCAGCAGCGTAATTGTCACCGGGGAGCTGTTTTTT.

This clonotype has a count of ten or more. The CDR3: CASTLPAGFNEQFF. The CDR3 nucleotides are TGTGCCAGCACCCTTCCTGCAGGGTTTAATGAGCAGTTCTTC. V usage is TRBV7-3 and J usage is TRBJ2-1, with D perhaps TRBD1 (5 bases). The germline gives CDR1 SGHTA, CDR2 FQGTGA. The CDR3 is 14 residues long. V was cut by 7 bases and J by 7 bases, with 17 bases left in between.

This clonotype has just a few counts. The rearrangement uses TRBV10-3 and TRBJ1-2; D gene uncertain. CDR3 size: 14 residues. Germline-derived CDR1 and CDR2 are ENHRY and SYGVKD. V dropped 6 bases and J dropped 7 bases, with 18 bases sitting between them. Here the CDR3 DNA reads TGTGCCATCAGCGACGACCAGCAAGGCATTGGCTACACCTTC. Protein product: CAISDDQQGIGYTF.

This clonotype has a handful of counts. The chain uses TRBV15 and TRBJ1-5; the D gene is possibly TRBD1 (6 bases). The V end lost 5 bases, the J end lost 4 bases, and 21 bases lay between the germline ends. CDR1 is LNHNV, CDR2 YYDKDF, per germline (reference sequence). CDR3 length: 17 amino acids. DNA for the CDR3: TGTGCCACCAGCTCCCCCCGAGGGGCGACAGGAAATCAGCCCCAGCATTTT. The encoded protein is CATSSPRGATGNQPQHF.

This clonotype came up many times. The chain joins TRBV10-3 to TRBJ1-2; D might be TRBD1 (6 bases). V gave up 2 bases and J gave up 2 bases, with 12 bases separating them. The CDR3 has 15 amino acids. Germline assignment: CDR1 ENHRY and CDR2 SYGVKD. This CDR3 reads CAISEVNRDNYGYTF. The CDR3 nucleotides are TGTGCCATCAGTGAGGTTAACAGGGACAACTATGGCTACACCTTC.

V usage is TRBV2 and J usage is TRBJ1-1, with 7 bases aligning to TRBD1. This CDR3 is 13 amino acids long. Germline lookup yields CDR1 SNHLY and CDR2 FYNNEI. V was pared by 10 bases and J by 4 bases, with 9 bases of the junction left unmatched. Here the CDR3 DNA reads TGTGCCACATCCGGCGACAGGGCCACTGAAGCTTTCTTT. It specifies CATSGDRATEAFF.

This clonotype appeared a few times. This chain links TRBV4-1 with TRBJ2-3; 7 nucleotides agree with TRBD2. The germline V gene has CDR1 MGHRA and CDR2 YSYEKL. The CDR3 sequence is 15 residues long. J was trimmed by 4 bases and V by 1 base; bases with no gene match: 5. In DNA form, the CDR3 reads TGCGCCAGCAGCCAAGCTCTACTAGCGCCAGATACGCAGTATTTT. The encoded protein is CASSQALLAPDTQYF.

This clonotype was seen only a few times. This chain uses TRBV5-6 with TRBJ1-3; maybe TRBD1 (5 bases). Germline V lookup: CDR1 SGHDT, CDR2 YYEEEE. V lost 5 bases and J lost 1, with 13 bases in between. The CDR3 sequence is 15 residues long. The CDR3, as DNA: TGTGCCAGCAGTTGGCGGGGACTTTCTGGAAACACCATATATTTT. Its protein product is CASSWRGLSGNTIYF.

Many counts were recorded for this clonotype. The chain has TRBV5-6 and TRBJ2-3, with D possibly matching TRBD2 (6 bases). CDR3 length: 18 residues. Deletions cut 4 bases from V and 2 bases from J, with 23 bases between. Germline assignment: CDR1 SGHDT and CDR2 YYEEEE. The CDR3 loop is CASSMEGGPSYPTDTQYF. As DNA, the CDR3 is TGTGCCAGCAGCATGGAGGGCGGCCCCTCCTACCCCACAGATACGCAGTATTTT.

This chain connects TRBV5-1 to TRBJ2-3, with D perhaps matching TRBD1 (6 bases). Germline V lookup: CDR1 SGHRS, CDR2 YFSETQ. V was trimmed by 4 bases and J by 2 bases, leaving 11 bases between them. The CDR3 totals 14 residues. The CDR3 DNA sequence: TGCGCCAGCAGCGAGGGGGTTTTCACAGATACGCAGTATTTT. As protein: CASSEGVFTDTQYF.

This clonotype came up a few times. The V and J genes are TRBV7-9 and TRBJ2-1; TRBD1 matches at 9 bases. Germline V gene sequence: CDR1 SEHNR, CDR2 FQNEAQ (reference sequence). V trimming: 5 bases; J trimming: 2 bases; junction bases outside the gene matches: 7. The CDR3 sequence is 16 residues long. As DNA, the CDR3 is TGTGCCAGCAGCAACATACAGGGGGCGACCTACAATGAGCAGTTCTTC. Amino acid sequence: CASSNIQGATYNEQFF.